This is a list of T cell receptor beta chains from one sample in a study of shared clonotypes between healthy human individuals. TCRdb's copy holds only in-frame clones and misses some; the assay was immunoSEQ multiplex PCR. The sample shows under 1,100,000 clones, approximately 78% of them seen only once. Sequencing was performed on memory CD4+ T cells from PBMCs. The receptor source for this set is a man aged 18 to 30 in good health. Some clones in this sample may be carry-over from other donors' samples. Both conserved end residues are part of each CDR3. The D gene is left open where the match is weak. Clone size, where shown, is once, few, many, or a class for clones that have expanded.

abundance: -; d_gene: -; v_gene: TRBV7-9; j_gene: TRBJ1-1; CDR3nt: TGTGCCAGCAGGATGTGGGACCAAGCTTTCTTT; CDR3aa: CASRMWDQAFF
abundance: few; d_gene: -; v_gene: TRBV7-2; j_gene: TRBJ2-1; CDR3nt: TGTGCCAGCAGCCCAATGACCAGCTCCTACAATGAGCAGTTCTTC; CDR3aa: CASSPMTSSYNEQFF
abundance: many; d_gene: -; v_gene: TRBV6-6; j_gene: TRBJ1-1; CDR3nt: TGTGCCAGCAGCCTCAGGGAAAACACTGAAGCTTTCTTT; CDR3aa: CASSLRENTEAFF
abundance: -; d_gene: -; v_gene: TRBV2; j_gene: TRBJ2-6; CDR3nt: TGTGCCAGCGGCTGGGTAGCTGGGGCCAACGTCCTGACTTTC; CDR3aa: CASGWVAGANVLTF
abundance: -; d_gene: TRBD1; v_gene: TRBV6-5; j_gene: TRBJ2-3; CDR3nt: TGTGCCAGCAGTTACCGGGACAGAACAGATACGCAGTATTTT; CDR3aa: CASSYRDRTDTQYF
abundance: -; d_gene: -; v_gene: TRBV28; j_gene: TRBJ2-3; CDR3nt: TGTGCCAGCAGCCTAGGGGGGGATACGCAGTATTTT; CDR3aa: CASSLGGDTQYF
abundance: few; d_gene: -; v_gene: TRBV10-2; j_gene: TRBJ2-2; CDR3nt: TGCGCCAGCAGTATCGAAGCATCGAACACCGGGGAGCTGTTTTTT; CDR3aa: CASSIEASNTGELFF
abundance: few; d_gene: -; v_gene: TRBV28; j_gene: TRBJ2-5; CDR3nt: TGTGCCAGCAGGGGGGCGGGACGCGGGGAGACCCAGTACTTC; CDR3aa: CASRGAGRGETQYF
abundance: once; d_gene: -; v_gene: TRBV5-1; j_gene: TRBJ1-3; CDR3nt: TGCGCCAGCGGGCCTCGACCGGGGGCTGGAAACACCATATATTTT; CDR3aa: CASGPRPGAGNTIYF
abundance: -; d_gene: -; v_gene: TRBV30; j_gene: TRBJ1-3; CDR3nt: TGTGCCTGGAGTGCTCCGACAAGTTTAATTGGTGGAAACACCATATATTTT; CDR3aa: CAWSAPTSLIGGNTIYF
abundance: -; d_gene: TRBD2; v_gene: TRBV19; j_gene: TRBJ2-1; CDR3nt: TGTGCCAGTAGTATTGGGCTAGCGGGAGCCGGCGGCTACAATGAGCAGTTCTTC; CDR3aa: CASSIGLAGAGGYNEQFF
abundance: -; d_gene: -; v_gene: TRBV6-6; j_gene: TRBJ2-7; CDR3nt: TGTGCCAGCAGGAACCCCGGGGGTAACGAGCAGTACTTC; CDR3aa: CASRNPGGNEQYF
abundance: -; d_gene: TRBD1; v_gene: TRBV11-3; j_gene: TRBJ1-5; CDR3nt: TGTGCCAGCAGCGCATACGTACGACAGGGGAATCAGCCCCAGCATTTT; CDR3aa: CASSAYVRQGNQPQHF
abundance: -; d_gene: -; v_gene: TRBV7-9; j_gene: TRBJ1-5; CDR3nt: TGTGCCAGCAGCTCCAGGGGTCAGCCCCAGCATTTT; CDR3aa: CASSSRGQPQHF
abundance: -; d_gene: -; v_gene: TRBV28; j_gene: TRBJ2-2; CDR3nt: TGTGCCAGCAGTTCCCCGGACCGATTTTTGGGCACCGGGGAGCTGTTTTTT; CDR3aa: CASSSPDRFLGTGELFF
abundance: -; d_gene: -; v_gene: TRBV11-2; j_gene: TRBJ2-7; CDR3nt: TGTGCCAGCAGCTCCGAGACGCGAGTCTCCTACGAGCAGTACTTC; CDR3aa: CASSSETRVSYEQYF
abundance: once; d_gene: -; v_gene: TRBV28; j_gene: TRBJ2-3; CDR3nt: TGTGCCAGTCGCCCAGGGGGGGGAACAGATACGCAGTATTTT; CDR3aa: CASRPGGGTDTQYF
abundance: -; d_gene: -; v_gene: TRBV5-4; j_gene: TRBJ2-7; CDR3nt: TGTGCCAGCAGCTTAATAGCATCCTACGAGCAGTACTTC; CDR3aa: CASSLIASYEQYF
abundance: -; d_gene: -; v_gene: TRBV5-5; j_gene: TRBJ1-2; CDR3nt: TGTGCCAGCAGCCCTGTTTCTGGGGCTCATGGCTACACCTTC; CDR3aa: CASSPVSGAHGYTF
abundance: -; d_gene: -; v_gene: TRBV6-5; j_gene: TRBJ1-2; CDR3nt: TGTGCCAGCAGGTATCAGACGTCACCTGGCTACACCTTC; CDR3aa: CASRYQTSPGYTF
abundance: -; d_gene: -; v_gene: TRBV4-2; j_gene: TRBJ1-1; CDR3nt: TGTGCCAGCAGCCAAGGGCGGGGGGTAATTGAAGCTTTCTTT; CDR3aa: CASSQGRGVIEAFF
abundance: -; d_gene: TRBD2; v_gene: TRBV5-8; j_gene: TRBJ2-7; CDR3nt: TGTGCCAGCAGCCCTGGTCCAGGGAGGGCCGAGCAGTACTTC; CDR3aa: CASSPGPGRAEQYF
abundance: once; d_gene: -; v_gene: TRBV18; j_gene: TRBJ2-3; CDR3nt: TGTGCCAGCTCACCACGACAGCTTTACCTGGACACAGATACGCAGTATTTT; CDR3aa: CASSPRQLYLDTDTQYF
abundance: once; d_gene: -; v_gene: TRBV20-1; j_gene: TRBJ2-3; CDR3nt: TGCAGTGGGGATCGGGCAGATACGCAGTATTTT; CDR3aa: CSGDRADTQYF
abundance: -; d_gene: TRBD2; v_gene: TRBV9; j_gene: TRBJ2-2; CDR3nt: TGTGCCAGCAGCGTAGCGCCTAGCGGTTTCACCGGGGAGCTGTTTTTT; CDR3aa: CASSVAPSGFTGELFF
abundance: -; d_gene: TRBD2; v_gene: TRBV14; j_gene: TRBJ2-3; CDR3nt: TGTGCCAGCAGCCACAGACTAGCGGGAGGGACAGATACGCAGTATTTT; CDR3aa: CASSHRLAGGTDTQYF
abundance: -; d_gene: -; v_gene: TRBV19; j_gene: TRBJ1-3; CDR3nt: TGTGCCAGTTCTTTCCGAGAAAACACCATATATTTT; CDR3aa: CASSFRENTIYF